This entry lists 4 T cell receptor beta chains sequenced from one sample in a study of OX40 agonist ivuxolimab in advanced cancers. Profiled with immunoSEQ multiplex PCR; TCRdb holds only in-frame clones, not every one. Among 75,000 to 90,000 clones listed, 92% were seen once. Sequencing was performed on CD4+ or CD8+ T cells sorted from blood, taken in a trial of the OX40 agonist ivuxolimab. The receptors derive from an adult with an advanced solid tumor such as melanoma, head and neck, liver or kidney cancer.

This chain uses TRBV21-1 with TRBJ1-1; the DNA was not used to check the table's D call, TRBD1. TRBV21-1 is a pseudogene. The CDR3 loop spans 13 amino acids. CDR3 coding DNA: TGTGCCAGCACTGACAGGGAGAACACTGAAGCTTTCTTT. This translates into CASTDRENTEAFF.

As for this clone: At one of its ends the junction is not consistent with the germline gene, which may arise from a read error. CDR3 sequence: CAWGVGNEGSPLHF. Written as DNA, the CDR3 is TGTGCCTGGGGTGTGGGGAACGAGGGATCACCCCTCCACTTT. The chain has TRBV30 and TRBJ1-6; D is uncertain. Germline V gene lookup returns CDR1 GTSNPN and CDR2 SVGIG (reference sequence). This CDR3 has 14 residues.

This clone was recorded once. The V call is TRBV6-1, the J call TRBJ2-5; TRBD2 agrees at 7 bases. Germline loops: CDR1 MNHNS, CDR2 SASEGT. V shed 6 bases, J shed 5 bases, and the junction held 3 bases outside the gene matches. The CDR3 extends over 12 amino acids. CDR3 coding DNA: TGTGCCAGCAGCGGGAGGCTTGAGACCCAGTACTTC. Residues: CASSGRLETQYF.

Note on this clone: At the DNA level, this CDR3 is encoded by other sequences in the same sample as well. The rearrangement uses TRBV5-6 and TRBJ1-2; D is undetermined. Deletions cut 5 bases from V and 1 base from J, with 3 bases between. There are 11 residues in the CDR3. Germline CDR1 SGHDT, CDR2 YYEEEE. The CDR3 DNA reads TGTGCCAGCAGTAGTAACTATGGCTACACCTTC. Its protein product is CASSSNYGYTF.